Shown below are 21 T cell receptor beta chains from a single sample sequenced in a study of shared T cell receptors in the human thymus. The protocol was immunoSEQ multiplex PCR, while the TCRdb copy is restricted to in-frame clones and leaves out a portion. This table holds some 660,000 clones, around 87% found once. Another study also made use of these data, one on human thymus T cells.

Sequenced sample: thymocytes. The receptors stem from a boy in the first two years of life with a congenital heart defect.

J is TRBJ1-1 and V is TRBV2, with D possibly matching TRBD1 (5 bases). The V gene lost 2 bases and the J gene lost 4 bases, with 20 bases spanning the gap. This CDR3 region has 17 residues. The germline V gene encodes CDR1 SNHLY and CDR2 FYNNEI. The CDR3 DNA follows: TGTGCCAGCAGTGAAATTCCCATGAGAGCGGGGCCCACTGAAGCTTTCTTT. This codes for CASSEIPMRAGPTEAFF.

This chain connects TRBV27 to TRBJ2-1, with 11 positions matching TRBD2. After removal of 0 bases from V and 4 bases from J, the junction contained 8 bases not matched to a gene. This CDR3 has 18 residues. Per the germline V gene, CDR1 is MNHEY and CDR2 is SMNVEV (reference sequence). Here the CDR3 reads CASSLSEPGTSGYNEQFF. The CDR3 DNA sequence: TGTGCCAGCAGTTTATCGGAACCCGGGACTAGCGGATACAATGAGCAGTTCTTC.

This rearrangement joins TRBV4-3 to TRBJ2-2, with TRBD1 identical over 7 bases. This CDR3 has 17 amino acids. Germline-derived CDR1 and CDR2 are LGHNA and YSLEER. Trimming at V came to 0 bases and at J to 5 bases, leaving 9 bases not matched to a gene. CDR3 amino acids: CASSQDLTGPGTGELFF. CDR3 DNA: TGCGCCAGCAGCCAAGATTTGACAGGGCCGGGGACCGGGGAGCTGTTTTTT.

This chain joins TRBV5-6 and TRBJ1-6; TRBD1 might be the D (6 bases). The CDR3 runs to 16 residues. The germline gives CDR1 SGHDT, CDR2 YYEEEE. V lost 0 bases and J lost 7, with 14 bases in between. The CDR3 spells CASSLGGQFLNSPLHF. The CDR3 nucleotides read TGTGCCAGCAGCTTGGGCGGACAGTTCTTAAATTCACCCCTCCACTTT.

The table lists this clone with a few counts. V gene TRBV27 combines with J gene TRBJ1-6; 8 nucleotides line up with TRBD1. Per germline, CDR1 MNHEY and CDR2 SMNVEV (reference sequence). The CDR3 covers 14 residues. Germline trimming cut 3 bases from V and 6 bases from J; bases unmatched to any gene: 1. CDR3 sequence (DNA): TGTGCCAGCAGTTTGACAGGGGTTAATTCACCCCTCCACTTT. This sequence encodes CASSLTGVNSPLHF.

CDR3 in DNA: TGCGCCAGCAGCCAACTCAAGCCCGGGACAGGGCTTAAGAACACTGAAGCTTTCTTT. Translation gives CASSQLKPGTGLKNTEAFF. The chain recombines TRBV4-3 with TRBJ1-1, with 9 bases that match TRBD1. Germline CDR1 reads LGHNA; CDR2 reads YSLEER. CDR3 size: 19 residues. V lost 2 bases, J lost 1 base, and 14 bases stayed unmatched.

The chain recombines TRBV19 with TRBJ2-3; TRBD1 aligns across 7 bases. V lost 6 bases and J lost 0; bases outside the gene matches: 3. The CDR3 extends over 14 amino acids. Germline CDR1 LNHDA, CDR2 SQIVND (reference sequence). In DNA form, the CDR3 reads TGTGCCAGTAGCGACAGGGAGAGCACAGATACGCAGTATTTT. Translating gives CASSDRESTDTQYF.

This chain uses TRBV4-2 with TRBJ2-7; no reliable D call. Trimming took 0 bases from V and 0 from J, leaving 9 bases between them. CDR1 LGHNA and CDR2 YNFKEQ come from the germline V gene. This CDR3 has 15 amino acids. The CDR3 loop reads CASSQDSEYSYEQYF. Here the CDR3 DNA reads TGTGCCAGCAGCCAAGATTCAGAATACTCCTACGAGCAGTACTTC.

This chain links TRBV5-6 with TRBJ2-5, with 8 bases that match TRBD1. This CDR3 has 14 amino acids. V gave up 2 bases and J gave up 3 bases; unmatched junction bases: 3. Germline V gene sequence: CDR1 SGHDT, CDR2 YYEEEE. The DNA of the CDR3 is TGTGCCAGCAGCTTATCGACAGGGGAAGAGACCCAGTACTTC. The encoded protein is CASSLSTGEETQYF.

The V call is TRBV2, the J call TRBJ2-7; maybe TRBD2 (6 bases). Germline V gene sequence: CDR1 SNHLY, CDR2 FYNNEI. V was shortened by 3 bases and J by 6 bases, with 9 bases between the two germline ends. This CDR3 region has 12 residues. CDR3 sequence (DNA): TGTGCCAGCAGTGACGGGGGACCCGAGCAGTACTTC. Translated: CASSDGGPEQYF.

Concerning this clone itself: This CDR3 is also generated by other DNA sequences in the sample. The CDR3 DNA is TGTGCCAGCAGTGTGGGTGCCACAGAGATGATCTATGGCTACACCTTC. Encoded protein: CASSVGATEMIYGYTF. The chain joins TRBV25-1 to TRBJ1-2; D ambiguous. The length of the CDR3 is 16 residues. Germline CDR1 and CDR2: MGHDK and SYGVNS. Trimming left V 4 bases short and J 4 bases short, with 19 bases between.

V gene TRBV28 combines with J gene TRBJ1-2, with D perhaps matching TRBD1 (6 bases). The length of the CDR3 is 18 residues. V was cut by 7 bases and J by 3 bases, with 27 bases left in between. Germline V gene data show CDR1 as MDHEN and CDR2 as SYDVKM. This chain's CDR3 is CASTQRIFQGRRHYGYTF. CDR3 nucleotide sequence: TGTGCCAGCACCCAAAGGATATTCCAGGGGAGAAGGCACTATGGCTACACCTTC.

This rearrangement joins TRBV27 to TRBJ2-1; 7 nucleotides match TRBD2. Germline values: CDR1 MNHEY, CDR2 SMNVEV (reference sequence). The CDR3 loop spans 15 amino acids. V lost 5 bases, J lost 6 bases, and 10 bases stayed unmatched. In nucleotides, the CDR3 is TGTGCCAGCAGTGGGGCGGGAGAAGACATCAATGAGCAGTTCTTC. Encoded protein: CASSGAGEDINEQFF.

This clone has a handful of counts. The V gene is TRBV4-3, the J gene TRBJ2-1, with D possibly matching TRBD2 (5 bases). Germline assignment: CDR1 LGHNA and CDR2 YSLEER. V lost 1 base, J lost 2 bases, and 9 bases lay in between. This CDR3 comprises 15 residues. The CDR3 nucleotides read TGCGCCAGCAGCCAAGCGAAGACTACCTACAATGAGCAGTTCTTC. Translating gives CASSQAKTTYNEQFF.

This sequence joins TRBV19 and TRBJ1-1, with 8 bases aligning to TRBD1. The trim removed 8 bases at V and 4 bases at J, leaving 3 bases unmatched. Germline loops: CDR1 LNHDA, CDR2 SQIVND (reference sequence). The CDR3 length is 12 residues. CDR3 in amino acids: CASADRVTEAFF. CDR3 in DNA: TGTGCCAGTGCGGACAGGGTCACTGAAGCTTTCTTT.

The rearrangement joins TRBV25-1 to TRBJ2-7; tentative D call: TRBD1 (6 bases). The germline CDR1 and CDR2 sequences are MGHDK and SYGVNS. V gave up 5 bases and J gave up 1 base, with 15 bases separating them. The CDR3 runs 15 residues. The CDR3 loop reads CASSPRNRVSYEQYF. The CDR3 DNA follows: TGTGCCAGCAGTCCACGAAACAGGGTGTCCTACGAGCAGTACTTC.

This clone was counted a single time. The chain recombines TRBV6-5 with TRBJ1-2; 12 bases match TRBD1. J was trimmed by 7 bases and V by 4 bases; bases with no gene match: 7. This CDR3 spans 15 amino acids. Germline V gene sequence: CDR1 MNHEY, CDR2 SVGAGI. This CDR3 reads CASSSRDRGHFGYTF. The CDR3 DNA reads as TGTGCCAGCAGTTCCAGGGACAGGGGGCACTTTGGCTACACCTTC.

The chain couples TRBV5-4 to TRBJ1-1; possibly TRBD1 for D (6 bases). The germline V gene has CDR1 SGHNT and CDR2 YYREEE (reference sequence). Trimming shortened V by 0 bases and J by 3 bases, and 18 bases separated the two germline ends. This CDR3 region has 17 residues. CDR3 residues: CASSLARQGPADTEAFF. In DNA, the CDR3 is TGTGCCAGCAGCTTGGCCCGTCAGGGGCCAGCGGACACTGAAGCTTTCTTT.

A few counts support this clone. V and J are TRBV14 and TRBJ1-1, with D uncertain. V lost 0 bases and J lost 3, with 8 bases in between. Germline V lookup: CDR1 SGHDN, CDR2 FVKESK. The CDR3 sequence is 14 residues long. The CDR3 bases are TGTGCCAGCAGCCAAGAATCGCGGGACACTGAAGCTTTCTTT. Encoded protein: CASSQESRDTEAFF.

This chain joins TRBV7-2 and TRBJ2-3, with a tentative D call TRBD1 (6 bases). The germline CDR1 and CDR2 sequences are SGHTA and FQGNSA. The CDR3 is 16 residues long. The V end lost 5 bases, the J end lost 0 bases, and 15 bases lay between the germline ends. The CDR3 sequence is CASSRTGITSTDTQYF. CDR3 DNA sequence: TGTGCCAGCAGCCGTACAGGGATAACTAGCACAGATACGCAGTATTTT.

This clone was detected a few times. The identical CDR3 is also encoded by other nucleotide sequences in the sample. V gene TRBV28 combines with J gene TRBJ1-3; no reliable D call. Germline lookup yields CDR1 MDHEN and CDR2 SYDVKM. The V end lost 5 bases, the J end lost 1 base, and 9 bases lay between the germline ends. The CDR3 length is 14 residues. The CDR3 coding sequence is TGTGCCAGCAGTCCCCGCGGGTCTGGAAACACCATATATTTT. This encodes CASSPRGSGNTIYF. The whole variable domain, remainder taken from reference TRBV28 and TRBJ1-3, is DVKVTQSSRYLVKRTGEKVFLECVQDMDHENMFWYRQDPGLGLRLIYFSYDVKMKEKGDIPEGYSVSREKKERFSLILESASTNQTSMYLCASSPRGSGNTIYFGEGSWLTVV.